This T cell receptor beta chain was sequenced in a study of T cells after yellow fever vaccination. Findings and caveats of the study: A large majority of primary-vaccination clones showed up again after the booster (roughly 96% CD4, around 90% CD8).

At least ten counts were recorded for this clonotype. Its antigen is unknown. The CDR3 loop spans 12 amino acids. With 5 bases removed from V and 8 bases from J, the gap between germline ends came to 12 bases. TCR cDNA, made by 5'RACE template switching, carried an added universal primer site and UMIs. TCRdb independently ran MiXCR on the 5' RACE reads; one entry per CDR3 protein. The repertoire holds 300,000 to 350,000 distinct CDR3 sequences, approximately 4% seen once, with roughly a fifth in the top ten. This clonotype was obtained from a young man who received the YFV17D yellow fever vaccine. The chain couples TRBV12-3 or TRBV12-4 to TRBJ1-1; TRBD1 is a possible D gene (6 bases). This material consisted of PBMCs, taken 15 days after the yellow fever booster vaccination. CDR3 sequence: CASSIGQTEAFF. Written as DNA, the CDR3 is TGTGCCAGCAGTATCGGACAGACAGAAGCTTTCTTT.